The 25 T cell receptor beta chains given below trace back to one sample, sequenced in a study of shared T cell receptors in the human thymus. Profiling relied on immunoSEQ multiplex PCR, and the TCRdb table lists in-frame clones only, not all of them. The sample records hundreds of thousands of clones, about 90% being singletons. These data were also reused for a study on human thymus T cells.

Source material: thymocytes. Every receptor here comes from a boy younger than two with a congenital heart defect.

The chain employs TRBV4-1 and TRBJ2-7; TRBD2 aligns across 9 bases. CDR1 is MGHRA, CDR2 YSYEKL, per germline. With 5 bases clipped from V and 4 bases from J, the junction kept 12 bases outside the gene matches. The CDR3 runs 16 residues. This chain's CDR3 is CASSSPGVAGGYEQYF. The CDR3 bases are TGCGCCAGCAGCTCTCCGGGAGTGGCGGGGGGGTACGAGCAGTACTTC.

The rearrangement uses TRBV14 and TRBJ1-3; D unresolved. The CDR3 is 15 amino acids. The germline V gene encodes CDR1 SGHDN and CDR2 FVKESK. V was shortened by 5 bases and J by 0 bases, with 11 bases between the two germline ends. The CDR3 DNA sequence: TGTGCCAGCAGCGGTCGAACTGACTCTGGAAACACCATATATTTT. It codes for CASSGRTDSGNTIYF.

This clone showed up just once. The genes are TRBV5-1 and TRBJ2-7, with D possibly matching TRBD1 (6 bases). V dropped 2 bases and J dropped 3 bases, with 15 bases sitting between them. From germline, CDR1 is SGHRS and CDR2 YFSETQ. The CDR3 is 15 amino acids. CDR3 bases: TGCGCCAGCAGCTTAATAGCAGGGGCTCGCTACGAGCAGTACTTC. Amino acids: CASSLIAGARYEQYF.

This clone was seen a few times. The V gene is TRBV10-2, the J gene TRBJ1-3; D might be TRBD1 (5 bases). V was pared by 6 bases and J by 4 bases, with 16 bases between. The germline CDR1 and CDR2 sequences are WSHSY and SAAADI. The CDR3 contains 15 residues. DNA of the CDR3: TGCGCCAGCAGCCCCGGACGGGGGGTGGGAAACACCATATATTTT. Protein product: CASSPGRGVGNTIYF.

The chain combines TRBV2 with TRBJ1-1; 9 positions match TRBD1. V gave up 7 bases and J gave up 6 bases; unmatched junction bases: 3. Germline CDR1 reads SNHLY; CDR2 reads FYNNEI. This CDR3 is built from 12 residues. The CDR3 protein is CASIQGAAEAFF. CDR3 sequence (DNA): TGTGCCAGCATACAGGGGGCGGCTGAAGCTTTCTTT. Drawing the rest from reference TRBV2 and TRBJ1-1, the complete variable domain is EPEVTQTPSHQVTQMGQEVILRCVPISNHLYFYWYRQILGQKVEFLVSFYNNEISEKSEIFDDQFSVERPDGSNFTLKIRSTKLEDSAMYFCASIQGAAEAFFGQGTRLTVV.

The genes are TRBV4-1 and TRBJ2-1, with 9 bases fitting TRBD2. Germline CDR1 and CDR2: MGHRA and YSYEKL. The ends lost 0 bases at V and 3 bases at J; junction bases unmatched: 6. This CDR3 region has 17 residues. CDR3 coding DNA: TGCGCCAGCAGCCAAGATGGGGGGACTAGCTTCTACAATGAGCAGTTCTTC. Amino acid sequence: CASSQDGGTSFYNEQFF.

The chain has TRBV2 and TRBJ1-1, with 8 nucleotides matching TRBD1. The CDR3 covers 17 residues. Germline V gene lookup returns CDR1 SNHLY and CDR2 FYNNEI. V lost 0 bases to trimming and J lost 7 bases; unmatched junction nucleotides: 13. The CDR3 region is CASSEAPGRDRNIEAFF. In DNA, the CDR3 is TGTGCCAGCAGTGAAGCGCCGGGGAGGGACAGGAATATTGAAGCTTTCTTT.

CDR3 residues: CASSNGQGDYEQYF. CDR3 bases: TGTGCCAGTAGTAACGGACAGGGGGACTACGAGCAGTACTTC. The chain links TRBV19 to TRBJ2-7; 10 nucleotides match TRBD1. V shed 4 bases and J 3 bases; nucleotides not matched to a gene: 3. This CDR3 contains 14 residues. Germline V CDR1 and CDR2: LNHDA, SQIVND (reference sequence).

V and J are TRBV9 and TRBJ1-4; 7 positions match TRBD1. CDR1 SGDLS and CDR2 YYNGEE come from the germline V gene. There are 16 residues in the CDR3. Trimming at V came to 6 bases and at J to 4 bases, leaving 12 bases not matched to a gene. The CDR3 nucleotides are TGTGCCAGCACCACAGGGGTTAGTGTCGGTAATGAAAAACTGTTTTTT. It specifies CASTTGVSVGNEKLFF.

The V call is TRBV2, the J call TRBJ1-6; maybe TRBD1 (6 bases). V was cut by 4 bases and J by 7 bases, with 14 bases left in between. The CDR3 loop spans 15 amino acids. CDR1 is SNHLY, CDR2 FYNNEI, per germline. CDR3 nucleotides: TGTGCCAGCAGTGCCTACGGGACAAGGAATTCACCCCTCCACTTT. Translation: CASSAYGTRNSPLHF.

Concerning this clone: The same CDR3 can be traced to other DNA sequences in this sample. The chain couples TRBV30 to TRBJ2-1, with TRBD2 matching over 9 bases. Unmatched junction bases numbered 10, after V lost 0 bases and J lost 7 bases. The CDR3 extends over 16 amino acids. Germline V gene sequence: CDR1 GTSNPN, CDR2 SVGIG (reference sequence). Here the CDR3 DNA reads TGTGCCTGGAGTGTAGAGGTGGCGGGGGGGCCGAATGAGCAGTTCTTC. Encoded protein: CAWSVEVAGGPNEQFF.

The chain carries TRBV5-1 and TRBJ1-4; a possible D gene is TRBD1 (6 bases). The CDR3 contains 18 residues. CDR1 SGHRS and CDR2 YFSETQ come from the germline V gene. The V end was cut by 4 bases, the J end by 2 bases, with 21 bases between. DNA for the CDR3: TGCGCCAGCAGCCTGCCCCCGGGTACAGGGATGACTAATGAAAAACTGTTTTTT. It codes for CASSLPPGTGMTNEKLFF.

The chain combines TRBV4-1 with TRBJ2-3; 8 bases agree with TRBD2. CDR1 and CDR2 from the germline V gene are MGHRA and YSYEKL. V was clipped by 1 base and J by 1 base; unmatched bases: 7. CDR3 size: 17 residues. CDR3 loop: CASSQGVSGACTDTQYF. In DNA, the CDR3 is TGCGCCAGCAGCCAAGGGGTTAGCGGGGCGTGCACAGATACGCAGTATTTT.

This chain links TRBV2 with TRBJ1-1, with 7 positions matching TRBD1. Unmatched junction bases numbered 8, after V lost 10 bases and J lost 0 bases. This CDR3 has 14 residues. CDR1 and CDR2 (germline): SNHLY, FYNNEI. CDR3 sequence: CATYPTGVNTEAFF. CDR3 bases: TGTGCCACATACCCAACAGGGGTGAACACTGAAGCTTTCTTT.

The CDR3 nucleotides read TGTGCCACCCACCCCGAGGGGCGGGGACCCTACGAGCAGTACTTC. Translated, it gives CATHPEGRGPYEQYF. The chain employs TRBV28 and TRBJ2-7; tentative D call: TRBD2 (6 bases). From germline, CDR1 is MDHEN and CDR2 SYDVKM. V dropped 10 bases and J dropped 2 bases, with 21 bases sitting between them. The length of the CDR3 is 15 residues.

The chain is built from TRBV5-1 and TRBJ1-1, with D perhaps matching TRBD1 (6 bases). V lost 1 base and J 1 base, leaving 11 bases between the germline ends. Germline V gene lookup returns CDR1 SGHRS and CDR2 YFSETQ. The CDR3 loop spans 15 amino acids. This CDR3 is CASSLFWGQNTEAFF. CDR3 DNA: TGCGCCAGCAGCTTGTTCTGGGGACAGAACACTGAAGCTTTCTTT.

The rearrangement links TRBV14 to TRBJ1-1; D call uncertain. CDR1 and CDR2 from the germline V gene are SGHDN and FVKESK. Trimming removed 0 bases at V and 0 bases at J, with 14 bases between. The CDR3 has 17 residues. CDR3 DNA: TGTGCCAGCAGCCAAGAGCGAGCACTTACCATGAACACTGAAGCTTTCTTT. Residues: CASSQERALTMNTEAFF.

The chain has TRBV5-5 and TRBJ1-5; D perhaps matches TRBD1 (5 bases). The germline CDR1 and CDR2 sequences are SGHKS and YYEKEE (reference sequence). V shed 6 bases and J shed 8 bases, with 18 bases lying between them. This CDR3 contains 14 residues. The CDR3 DNA reads TGTGCCAGCACTTTGGGGCAGGCGGTGGAGCCCCAGCATTTT. It codes for CASTLGQAVEPQHF.

The V call is TRBV2, the J call TRBJ2-7, with TRBD2 matching 12 bases. J was trimmed by 4 bases and V by 1 base; bases with no gene match: 8. The CDR3 spans 17 residues. Germline values: CDR1 SNHLY, CDR2 FYNNEI. CDR3 amino acids: CASSEGASGRALYEQYF. The CDR3 DNA is TGTGCCAGCAGTGAAGGGGCTAGCGGGAGGGCCCTGTACGAGCAGTACTTC.

In this sample, this clone turned up once. The gene calls are TRBV14 and TRBJ2-6; TRBD1 matches 8 bases. Trimming cost V 4 bases and J 0 bases; bases outside gene matches: 5. CDR1 is SGHDN and CDR2 is FVKESK in the germline V gene. The CDR3 spans 17 residues. The CDR3 protein is CASSPGQVSSGANVLTF. The CDR3 DNA follows: TGTGCCAGCAGCCCGGGACAGGTTAGCTCTGGGGCCAACGTCCTGACTTTC. Using reference TRBV14 and TRBJ2-6 for the parts outside the CDR3, the full variable domain is EAGVTQFPSHSVIEKGQTVTLRCDPISGHDNLYWYRRVMGKEIKFLLHFVKESKQDESGMPNNRFLAERTGGTYSTLKVQPAELEDSGVYFCASSPGQVSSGANVLTFGAGSRLTVL.

This clone was seen just once. The chain recombines TRBV6-1 with TRBJ2-7, with D tentatively TRBD2 (6 bases). CDR1 and CDR2 from the germline V gene are MNHNS and SASEGT. The CDR3 sequence is 16 residues long. Deletions cut 1 base from V and 1 base from J, with 14 bases between. The CDR3 DNA is TGTGCCAGCAGTGAAGAGTTGGCGGGGCTTTCCTACGAGCAGTACTTC. It codes for CASSEELAGLSYEQYF.

The chain is built from TRBV7-9 and TRBJ1-5; TRBD1 might be the D (5 bases). The CDR3 spans 17 residues. Between the trimmed V and J ends, which lost 1 base and 5 bases, there was a span of 18 bases. CDR1 and CDR2 (germline): SEHNR, FQNEAQ (reference sequence). The CDR3 bases are TGTGCCAGCAGCTTAGATTTAGGACATCAAAGCCATCAGCCCCAGCATTTT. This translates into CASSLDLGHQSHQPQHF.

The rearrangement joins TRBV4-2 to TRBJ2-5; D perhaps matches TRBD2 (5 bases). The CDR3 covers 13 residues. V was cut by 4 bases and J by 5 bases, with 11 bases left in between. Germline CDR1 and CDR2: LGHNA and YNFKEQ. CDR3 sequence (DNA): TGTGCCAGCAGCCTAAGAACGGGGGAGACCCAGTACTTC. It translates to CASSLRTGETQYF.

The V gene is TRBV7-2, the J gene TRBJ2-7; TRBD1 might be the D (5 bases). Germline loops: CDR1 SGHTA, CDR2 FQGNSA. The length of the CDR3 is 15 residues. V was cut by 0 bases and J by 0 bases, with 9 bases left in between. The CDR3 sequence is CASSLAATVSYEQYF. The CDR3 DNA sequence: TGTGCCAGCAGCTTAGCGGCGACAGTCTCCTACGAGCAGTACTTC.

This clone has more than one count but fewer than ten. J is TRBJ2-7 and V is TRBV10-2, with D tentatively TRBD2 (5 bases). Germline CDR1 WSHSY, CDR2 SAAADI. Trimming took 6 bases from V and 2 from J, leaving 8 bases between them. The CDR3 is 12 residues long. The CDR3 coding sequence is TGCGCCAGCAGGACGGGAACCTACGAGCAGTACTTC. It is translated as CASRTGTYEQYF.